The rows below give T cell receptor beta chains drawn from one sample of a study of cytomegalovirus exposure and HLA in healthy donors. Here immunoSEQ multiplex PCR was the method, and the copy in TCRdb shows in-frame clones only, minus some. The sample holds 95,000 to 110,000 clones, 82% seen once. Sequencing was done on a sample of PBMCs. The receptors shown here come from a man in his thirties or forties in good health and CMV-seropositive. Both conserved end residues are part of each CDR3. D genes are given only for firm matches. The size of a clone is reported for some rows only, either as once, few or many, or as a class for expanded clones.

clone size	V gene	J gene	D gene	CDR3 protein	CDR3 DNA
few	TRBV5-4	TRBJ2-1	.	CASSPPLSGGTQFF	TGTGCCAGCAGCCCCCCTCTATCGGGGGGCACGCAGTTCTTC
.	TRBV6-5	TRBJ1-5	.	CASSYSYVASNQPQHF	TGTGCCAGCAGTTACTCGTACGTGGCCAGCAATCAGCCCCAGCATTTT
few	TRBV2	TRBJ1-2	.	CASSEDRNRVYGYTF	TGTGCCAGCAGTGAAGACAGGAACAGAGTATATGGCTACACCTTC
few	TRBV7-3	TRBJ1-1	.	CASSLIGGKNTEAFF	TGTGCCAGCAGCTTAATAGGCGGAAAGAACACTGAAGCTTTCTTT
once	TRBV6-1	TRBJ1-2	TRBD1	CASSELRQGNFGYTF	TGTGCCAGCAGTGAACTGCGACAGGGTAATTTTGGCTACACCTTC
.	TRBV27	TRBJ2-2	.	CASSFQGGTGELFF	TGTGCCAGCAGTTTCCAGGGAGGCACCGGGGAGCTGTTTTTT
.	TRBV25-1	TRBJ2-3	.	CASSPTHKTDTQYF	TGTGCCAGCAGTCCCACACACAAGACAGATACGCAGTATTTT
.	TRBV10-3	TRBJ2-7	TRBD1	CAINGRDRGDYEQYF	TGTGCCATCAATGGGCGGGACAGGGGTGACTACGAGCAGTACTTC
once	TRBV27	TRBJ1-1	TRBD1	CASSSPGTVFPEAFF	TGTGCCAGCAGTTCCCCCGGGACAGTTTTCCCTGAAGCTTTCTTT
few	TRBV27	TRBJ2-3	TRBD2	CASSLRAIASGASTDTQYF	TGTGCCAGCAGTTTAAGGGCCATCGCTAGCGGAGCTAGCACAGATACGCAGTATTTT
.	TRBV6-6	TRBJ2-2	.	CASSYPTRRIGELFF	TGTGCCAGCAGTTACCCAACTAGGCGTATCGGGGAGCTGTTTTTT
.	TRBV4-1	TRBJ1-1	.	CASSQGRDTTQDTEAFF	TGCGCCAGCAGCCAAGGTCGGGACACCACTCAAGACACTGAAGCTTTCTTT
.	TRBV19	TRBJ1-4	.	CASSNHSPWATVEKLFF	TGTGCCAGTAGTAACCACTCCCCGTGGGCGACAGTTGAAAAACTGTTTTTT
.	TRBV5-4	TRBJ2-5	TRBD1	CASSFGRGETQYF	TGTGCCAGCAGCTTCGGCAGGGGGGAGACCCAGTACTTC
.	TRBV9	TRBJ2-1	.	CASSVGGGAHQNNEQFF	TGTGCCAGCAGCGTAGGAGGGGGGGCCCATCAAAACAATGAGCAGTTCTTC
.	TRBV11-2	TRBJ1-3	TRBD1	CASSDSYRGRNTIYF	TGTGCCAGCAGCGACTCCTACAGGGGAAGAAACACCATATATTTT
.	TRBV19	TRBJ1-5	TRBD1	CASSIRQGASNQPQHF	TGTGCCAGTAGTATAAGACAGGGGGCTAGCAATCAGCCCCAGCATTTT